The next 27 T cell receptor beta chains were all read from a single sample in a study of blood T cell repertoires in COVID-19 (dated by TCRdb to the early 2020s). The library was made by the immunoSEQ multiplex PCR assay. Held by TCRdb, this immuneACCESS table contains in-frame sequences only and omits some clones. Under half of the omission traces to an unresolved V gene where checked; the cause of the rest is unknown. The sample table contains 300,000 or so clones; only one count was recorded for about 93% of them. The ten largest clones add up to around 1.1% of the sample. The sequenced sample was PBMCs or T cells enriched from blood (not recorded which). The receptors derive from a woman aged 25 to 39 who had recovered from COVID-19.

The genes are TRBV7-9 and TRBJ2-3, with D perhaps TRBD2 (6 bases). CDR1 SEHNR and CDR2 FQNEAQ come from the germline V gene (reference sequence). V lost 5 bases and J 1 base, leaving 16 bases between the germline ends. This CDR3 contains 16 residues. The chain's CDR3 is CASSQMRGSGTDTQYF. The CDR3 nucleotides are TGTGCCAGCAGCCAGATGCGGGGCTCGGGCACAGATACGCAGTATTTT.

This chain links TRBV27 with TRBJ2-5; 9 bases are shared with TRBD1. CDR1 and CDR2 (germline): MNHEY, SMNVEV (reference sequence). V was pared by 4 bases and J by 4 bases, with 7 bases of the junction left unmatched. This CDR3 contains 15 residues. Written as DNA, the CDR3 is TGTGCCAGCAGTTCGCGGGGACAGGGCGGAGAGACCCAGTACTTC. Protein sequence: CASSSRGQGGETQYF.

The chain links TRBV5-1 to TRBJ2-2; tentatively, D is TRBD1 (5 bases). CDR1 SGHRS and CDR2 YFSETQ come from the germline V gene. Trimming cost V 0 bases and J 4 bases, with 13 bases left between them. The CDR3 loop spans 16 amino acids. The CDR3 DNA sequence: TGCGCCAGCAGCTTGGCTGGGCAGGGCGGCACCGGGGAGCTGTTTTTT. Its translation: CASSLAGQGGTGELFF.

This CDR3 reads CASSLWPGISGRSDNEQFF. Written as DNA, the CDR3 is TGTGCCAGCAGCTTATGGCCCGGGATAAGCGGGAGGTCCGACAATGAGCAGTTCTTC. V and J are TRBV11-2 and TRBJ2-1, with TRBD2 identical over 9 bases. J lost 5 bases, V lost 2 bases, and 16 bases had no gene match. The CDR3 has 19 amino acids. Germline values: CDR1 SGHAT, CDR2 FQNNGV.

This clone occurred once. This chain uses TRBV28 with TRBJ1-5; D is unclear. The CDR3 is made up of 13 amino acids. The germline V and J ends were trimmed by 9 bases and 4 bases, with 13 bases remaining between them. Germline lookup yields CDR1 MDHEN and CDR2 SYDVKM. CDR3 nucleotide sequence: TGTGCCAGTAACACAGCGGCAAATCAGCCCCAGCATTTT. It translates to CASNTAANQPQHF.

The rearrangement joins TRBV6-2 or TRBV6-3 to TRBJ1-2; 8 nucleotides agree with TRBD1. Germline CDR1 MNHEY, CDR2 SVGEGT. This CDR3 is built from 15 residues. V was clipped by 3 bases and J by 5 bases; unmatched bases: 8. Here the CDR3 DNA reads TGTGCCAGCAGTTATGGACCGGGACAGGATTATGGCTACACCTTC. It is translated as CASSYGPGQDYGYTF.

The sample holds a few counts of this clone. The V call is TRBV14, the J call TRBJ2-7; 9 bases fit TRBD1. The CDR3 spans 14 residues. The V and J ends lost 2 bases and 5 bases, in that order; junction bases with no gene match: 4. Germline assignment: CDR1 SGHDN and CDR2 FVKESK. The CDR3 loop reads CASSQWDRVHEQYF. For the CDR3, the DNA is TGTGCCAGCAGCCAATGGGACAGGGTACACGAGCAGTACTTC.

The rearrangement joins TRBV18 to TRBJ1-1; D gene uncertain. The CDR3 contains 13 residues. Germline-derived CDR1 and CDR2 are KGHSH and LQKENI. The ends were cut back, 7 bases at V and 1 base at J, with 10 bases in the middle. In DNA, the CDR3 is TGTGCCAGCTTCCCGTCGAGGAACACTGAAGCTTTCTTT. It translates to CASFPSRNTEAFF.

The J gene is TRBJ2-1, the V gene TRBV27; TRBD2 matches 12 bases. The length of the CDR3 is 17 residues. The germline gives CDR1 MNHEY, CDR2 SMNVEV (reference sequence). V lost 5 bases to trimming and J lost 2 bases; unmatched junction nucleotides: 7. CDR3 loop: CASSTPTSGRAYNEQFF. CDR3 bases: TGTGCCAGCAGTACCCCGACTAGCGGGAGAGCCTACAATGAGCAGTTCTTC.

This chain links TRBV19 with TRBJ1-1; the match to TRBD1 covers 11 bases. V was pared by 2 bases and J by 4 bases, with 3 bases of the junction left unmatched. CDR3 size: 15 residues. Germline CDR1 is LNHDA and CDR2 is SQIVND (reference sequence). CDR3 loop: CASSISDRGLTEAFF. DNA for the CDR3: TGTGCCAGTAGTATATCGGACAGGGGGCTCACTGAAGCTTTCTTT.

On this clone itself: The germline gene is not matched at one end of the junction; a read error may be the cause. The V gene is TRBV11-2, the J gene TRBJ2-1; 8 nucleotides match TRBD2. Looked up from germline, CDR1 is SGHAT and CDR2 is FQNNGV. The CDR3 contains 16 residues. The CDR3 loop reads CASSSLREGKENGQFF. CDR3 nucleotides: TGTGCCAGCAGCTCGCTCCGGGAGGGCAAGGAAAATGGGCAGTTCTTC. Full variable domain (missing parts from reference TRBV11-2 and TRBJ2-1): EAGVAQSPRYKIIEKRQSVAFWCNPISGHATLYWYQQILGQGPKLLIQFQNNGVVDDSQLPKDRFSAERLKGVDSTLKIQPAKLEDSAVYLCASSSLREGKENGQFFGPGTRLTVL.

The V call is TRBV11-1, the J call TRBJ2-7; D unclear. V lost 1 base and J 6 bases, leaving 19 bases between the germline ends. The germline V gene has CDR1 SGHAT and CDR2 FQDESV (reference sequence). The CDR3 runs 16 residues. The CDR3: CASSLEASPLFSEQYF. CDR3 sequence (DNA): TGTGCCAGCAGCTTAGAAGCTTCCCCACTTTTTTCCGAGCAGTACTTC. The variable domain in full, completed from reference TRBV11-1 and TRBJ2-7, reads EAEVAQSPRYKITEKSQAVAFWCDPISGHATLYWYRQILGQGPELLVQFQDESVVDDSQLPKDRFSAERLKGVDSTLKIQPAELGDSAMYLCASSLEASPLFSEQYFGPGTRLTVT.

The V call is TRBV28, the J call TRBJ2-7, with 7 bases lining up with TRBD2. After removal of 7 bases from V and 6 bases from J, the junction contained 12 bases not matched to a gene. The CDR3 spans 14 residues. Germline V gives CDR1 MDHEN, CDR2 SYDVKM. The CDR3 sequence: CASTPSGTGSEQYF. CDR3 DNA sequence: TGTGCCAGCACCCCCAGCGGGACGGGTAGCGAGCAGTACTTC.

The sample holds a few counts of this clone. This rearrangement joins TRBV19 to TRBJ1-6; 8 bases align to TRBD1. The CDR3 runs 14 residues. Looked up from germline, CDR1 is LNHDA and CDR2 is SQIVND (reference sequence). Trimming removed 5 bases from V and 10 bases from J; junction bases left unmatched: 7. Here the CDR3 DNA reads TGTGCCAGTAGTTACTCGGACAGGGAATCACCCCTCCACTTT. Translating it yields CASSYSDRESPLHF.

The J gene is TRBJ2-2, the V gene TRBV2, with 7 bases that match TRBD2. The CDR3 consists of 15 residues. Germline CDR1 and CDR2: SNHLY and FYNNEI. The J segment lost 5 bases and the V segment lost 6 bases, leaving 9 bases of the junction unmatched. For the CDR3, the DNA is TGTGCCAGCAGACCTAGCGGAAGTCAAACCGGGGAGCTGTTTTTT. Residues: CASRPSGSQTGELFF.

J is TRBJ2-1 and V is TRBV7-2; 14 bases match TRBD2. Per germline, CDR1 SGHTA and CDR2 FQGNSA. CDR3 size: 19 residues. V trimming: 5 bases; J trimming: 6 bases; junction bases outside the gene matches: 15. CDR3 DNA: TGTGCCAGCAGCAAAAAGGGGACTAGCGGGAGCTCTAATCTCAATGAGCAGTTCTTC. The encoded protein is CASSKKGTSGSSNLNEQFF.

J is TRBJ1-5 and V is TRBV10-1; D may be TRBD1 (6 bases). The V gene's germline CDR1 is WNHNN and CDR2 SYGVQD (reference sequence). V lost 6 bases and J 5 bases, leaving 11 bases between the germline ends. The length of the CDR3 is 13 residues. CDR3 coding DNA: TGCGCCAGCAGCCACAGGGATGATCAGCCCCAGCATTTT. Translation: CASSHRDDQPQHF.

The chain carries TRBV15 and TRBJ1-1, with 9 bases aligning to TRBD1. V trimming: 4 bases; J trimming: 1 base; junction bases outside the gene matches: 7. CDR1 is LNHNV and CDR2 is YYDKDF in the germline V gene (reference sequence). This CDR3 has 16 residues. As DNA, the CDR3 is TGTGCCACCAGCAATTACAGGGGGCGCGGGAACACTGAAGCTTTCTTT. This translates into CATSNYRGRGNTEAFF.

V usage is TRBV7-8 and J usage is TRBJ2-1, with D hard to call. V gave up 5 bases and J gave up 5 bases, with 7 bases separating them. This CDR3 region has 12 residues. Germline V gene lookup returns CDR1 SGHVS and CDR2 FQNEAQ. The CDR3 DNA reads as TGTGCCAGCAGCCCCCCGGACAATGAGCAGTTCTTC. This encodes CASSPPDNEQFF.

This chain joins TRBV30 and TRBJ2-7; 9 bases agree with TRBD1. V lost 3 bases, J lost 3 bases, and 0 bases stayed unmatched. The CDR3 length is 12 residues. Germline CDR1 is GTSNPN and CDR2 is SVGIG (reference sequence). The DNA for the CDR3 is TGTGCCTGGAGGGGACAGGGCTACGAGCAGTACTTC. Translation: CAWRGQGYEQYF.

The rearrangement links TRBV28 to TRBJ2-5; weak D call: TRBD1 (6 bases). This CDR3 contains 18 residues. Germline CDR1 and CDR2: MDHEN and SYDVKM. Trimming stripped 4 bases from V and 7 bases from J, with 28 bases between. CDR3 coding DNA: TGTGCCAGCAGTTCACTCCCTCGGACAGCACGAACATCGTGGACCCAGTACTTC. Amino acid sequence: CASSSLPRTARTSWTQYF.

The V call is TRBV19, the J call TRBJ1-5; weak D call: TRBD1 (6 bases). Germline CDR1 LNHDA, CDR2 SQIVND (reference sequence). This CDR3 is 15 amino acids long. Between the trimmed V and J ends, which lost 6 bases and 1 base, there was a span of 13 bases. CDR3 sequence reads: CASRRGRGSNQPQHF. CDR3 DNA sequence: TGTGCCAGTAGAAGGGGAAGGGGGAGCAATCAGCCCCAGCATTTT.

This chain connects TRBV27 to TRBJ2-1; D unclear. The V end was cut by 2 bases, the J end by 7 bases, with 12 bases between. This CDR3 has 14 amino acids. From germline, CDR1 is MNHEY and CDR2 SMNVEV (reference sequence). CDR3 sequence: CASSLSSGLNEQFF. The CDR3 DNA follows: TGTGCCAGCAGTTTAAGTTCCGGGTTAAATGAGCAGTTCTTC.

The V call is TRBV7-3, the J call TRBJ2-1, with 7 positions matching TRBD2. The CDR3 covers 13 residues. CDR1 and CDR2 from the germline V gene are SGHTA and FQGTGA. J gave up 9 bases and V 2 bases, and 4 bases lay outside the gene matches. The CDR3, as DNA: TGTGCCAGCAGCTTATCGTGGGAGGGTGAGCAGTTCTTC. Protein sequence: CASSLSWEGEQFF.

This clone was seen just once. The gene calls are TRBV24-1 and TRBJ2-1; 10 bases fit TRBD2. CDR1 KGHDR and CDR2 SFDVKD come from the germline V gene. Germline trimming cut 3 bases from V and 0 bases from J; bases unmatched to any gene: 7. There are 18 residues in the CDR3. CDR3 bases: TGTGCCACCAGTGATCCTGGGACTAGCGCAAGCTCCTACAATGAGCAGTTCTTC. It encodes CATSDPGTSASSYNEQFF.

The sample holds one count of this clone. This rearrangement joins TRBV5-6 to TRBJ1-1, with D unclear. Between the trimmed V and J ends, which lost 4 bases and 1 base, there was a span of 8 bases. This CDR3 has 13 amino acids. Germline CDR1 and CDR2: SGHDT and YYEEEE. CDR3 in amino acids: CASSRATNTEAFF. DNA for the CDR3: TGTGCCAGCAGCCGCGCCACGAACACTGAAGCTTTCTTT.

The V gene is TRBV28, the J gene TRBJ2-1, with D perhaps matching TRBD2 (5 bases). The CDR3 contains 15 residues. The germline CDR1 and CDR2 sequences are MDHEN and SYDVKM. Trimming left V 10 bases short and J 2 bases short, with 18 bases between. CDR3 sequence (DNA): TGTGCCACTAGCCCTGCCTCCCTGGCCTACAATGAGCAGTTCTTC. Translated, it gives CATSPASLAYNEQFF.